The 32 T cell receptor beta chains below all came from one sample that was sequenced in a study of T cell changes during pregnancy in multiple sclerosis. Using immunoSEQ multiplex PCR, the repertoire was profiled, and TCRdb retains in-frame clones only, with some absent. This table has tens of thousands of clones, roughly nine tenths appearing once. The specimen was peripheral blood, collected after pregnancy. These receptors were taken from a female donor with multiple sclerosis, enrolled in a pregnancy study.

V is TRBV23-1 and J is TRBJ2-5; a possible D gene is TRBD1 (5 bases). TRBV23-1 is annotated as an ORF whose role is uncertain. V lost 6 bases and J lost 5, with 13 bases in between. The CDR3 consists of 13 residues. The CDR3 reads CASRYQGGETQYF. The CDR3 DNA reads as TGCGCCAGCAGGTATCAGGGTGGGGAGACCCAGTACTTC.

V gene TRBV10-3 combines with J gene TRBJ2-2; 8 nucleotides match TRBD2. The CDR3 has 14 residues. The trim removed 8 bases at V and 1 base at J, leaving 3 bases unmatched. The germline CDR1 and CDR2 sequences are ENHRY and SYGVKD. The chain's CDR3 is CAIQRERNTGELFF. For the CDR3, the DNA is TGTGCCATCCAGCGGGAGCGGAACACCGGGGAGCTGTTTTTT.

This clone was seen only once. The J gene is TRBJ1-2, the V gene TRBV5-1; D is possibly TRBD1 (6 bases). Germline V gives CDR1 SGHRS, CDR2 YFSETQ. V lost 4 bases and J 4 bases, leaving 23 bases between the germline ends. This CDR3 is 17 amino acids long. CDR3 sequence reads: CASSLPGAGGQAYGYTF. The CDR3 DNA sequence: TGCGCCAGCAGCCTTCCGGGGGCCGGGGGGCAGGCCTATGGCTACACCTTC.

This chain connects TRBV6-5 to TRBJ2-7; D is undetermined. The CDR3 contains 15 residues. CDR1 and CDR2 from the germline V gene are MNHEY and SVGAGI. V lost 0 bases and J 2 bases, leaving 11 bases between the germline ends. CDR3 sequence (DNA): TGTGCCAGCAGTTACTCGAGGCGGTTAGCCTACGAGCAGTACTTC. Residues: CASSYSRRLAYEQYF.

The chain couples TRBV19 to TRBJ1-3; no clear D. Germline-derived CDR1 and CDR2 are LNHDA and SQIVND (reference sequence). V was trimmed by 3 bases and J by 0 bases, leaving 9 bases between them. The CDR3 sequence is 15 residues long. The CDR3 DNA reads TGTGCCAGTAGTATGAGGGTGGCCTCTGGAAACACCATATATTTT. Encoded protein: CASSMRVASGNTIYF. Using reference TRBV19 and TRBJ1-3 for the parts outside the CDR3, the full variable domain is DGGITQSPKYLFRKEGQNVTLSCEQNLNHDAMYWYRQDPGQGLRLIYYSQIVNDFQKGDIAEGYSVSREKKESFPLTVTSAQKNPTAFYLCASSMRVASGNTIYFGEGSWLTVV.

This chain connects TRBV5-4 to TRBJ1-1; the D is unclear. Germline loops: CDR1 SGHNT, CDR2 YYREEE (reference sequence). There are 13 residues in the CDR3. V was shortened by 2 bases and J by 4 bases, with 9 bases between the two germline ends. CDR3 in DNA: TGTGCCAGCAGCTTCGACATTTTCACTGAAGCTTTCTTT. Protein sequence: CASSFDIFTEAFF.

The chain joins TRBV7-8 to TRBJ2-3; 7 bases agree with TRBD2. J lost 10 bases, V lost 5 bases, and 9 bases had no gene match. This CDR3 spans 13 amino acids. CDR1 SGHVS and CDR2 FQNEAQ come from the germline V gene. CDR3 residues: CASSPREAASQYF. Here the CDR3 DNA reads TGTGCCAGCAGCCCCCGGGAGGCCGCCTCGCAGTATTTT.

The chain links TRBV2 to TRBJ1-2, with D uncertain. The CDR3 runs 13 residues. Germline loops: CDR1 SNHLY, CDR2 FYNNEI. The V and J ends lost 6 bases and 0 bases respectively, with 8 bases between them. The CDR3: CASRAGTNYGYTF. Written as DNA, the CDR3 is TGTGCCAGCAGGGCAGGTACTAACTATGGCTACACCTTC.

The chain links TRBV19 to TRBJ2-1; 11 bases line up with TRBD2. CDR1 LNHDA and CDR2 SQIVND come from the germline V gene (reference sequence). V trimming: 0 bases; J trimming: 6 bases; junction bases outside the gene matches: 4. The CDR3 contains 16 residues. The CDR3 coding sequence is TGTGCCAGTAGTATAGATCGTCTAGCGGGAGGCAATGAGCAGTTCTTC. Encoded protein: CASSIDRLAGGNEQFF.

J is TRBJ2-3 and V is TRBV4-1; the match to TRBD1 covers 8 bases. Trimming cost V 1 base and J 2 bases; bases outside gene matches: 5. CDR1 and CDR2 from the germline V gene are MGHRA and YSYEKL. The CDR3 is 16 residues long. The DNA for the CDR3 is TGCGCCAGCAGCCAAGGGTCGGACAGGGCCACAGATACGCAGTATTTT. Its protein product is CASSQGSDRATDTQYF.

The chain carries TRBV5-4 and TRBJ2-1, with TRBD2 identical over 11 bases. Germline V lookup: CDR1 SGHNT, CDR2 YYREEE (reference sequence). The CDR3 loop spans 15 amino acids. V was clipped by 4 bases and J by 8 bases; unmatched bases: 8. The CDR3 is CASSDLLAGDDEQFF. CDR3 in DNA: TGTGCCAGCAGCGATTTACTAGCGGGAGACGATGAGCAGTTCTTC.

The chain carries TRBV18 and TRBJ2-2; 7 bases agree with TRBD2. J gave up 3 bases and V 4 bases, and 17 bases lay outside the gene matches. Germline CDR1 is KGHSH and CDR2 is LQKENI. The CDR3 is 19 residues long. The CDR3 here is CASSRMGSGNWEDTGELFF. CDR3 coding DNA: TGTGCCAGCTCACGAATGGGCAGCGGGAATTGGGAGGACACCGGGGAGCTGTTTTTT.

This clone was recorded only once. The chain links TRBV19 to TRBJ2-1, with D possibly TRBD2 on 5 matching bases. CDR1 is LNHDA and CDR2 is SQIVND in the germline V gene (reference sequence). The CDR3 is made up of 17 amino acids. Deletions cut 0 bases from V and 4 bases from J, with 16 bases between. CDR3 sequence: CASSIDLWGAGYNEQFF. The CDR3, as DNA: TGTGCCAGTAGTATAGATCTATGGGGAGCTGGGTACAATGAGCAGTTCTTC.

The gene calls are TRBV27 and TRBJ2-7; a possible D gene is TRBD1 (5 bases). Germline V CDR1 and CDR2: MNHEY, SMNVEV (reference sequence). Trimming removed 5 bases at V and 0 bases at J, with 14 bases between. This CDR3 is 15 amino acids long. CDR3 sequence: CASSPTVHSSYEQYF. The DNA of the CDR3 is TGTGCCAGCAGTCCGACAGTTCACAGCTCCTACGAGCAGTACTTC.

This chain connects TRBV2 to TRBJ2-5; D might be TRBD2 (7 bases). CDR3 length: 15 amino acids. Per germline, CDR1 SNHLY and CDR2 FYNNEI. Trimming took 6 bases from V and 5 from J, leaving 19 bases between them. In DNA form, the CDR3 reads TGTGCCAGCAGCTGGGGGGAGGGGGGTAGGGAGACCCAGTACTTC. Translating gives CASSWGEGGRETQYF.

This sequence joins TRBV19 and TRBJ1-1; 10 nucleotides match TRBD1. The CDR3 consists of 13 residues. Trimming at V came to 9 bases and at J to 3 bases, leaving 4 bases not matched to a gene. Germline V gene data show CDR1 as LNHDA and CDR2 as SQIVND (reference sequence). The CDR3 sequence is CASDRGPDTEAFF. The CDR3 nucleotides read TGTGCCAGCGACAGGGGGCCTGACACTGAAGCTTTCTTT.

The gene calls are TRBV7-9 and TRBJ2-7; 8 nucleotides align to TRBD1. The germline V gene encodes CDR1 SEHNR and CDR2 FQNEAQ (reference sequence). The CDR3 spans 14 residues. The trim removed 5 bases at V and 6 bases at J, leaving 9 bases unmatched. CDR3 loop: CASSTGQGVGEQYF. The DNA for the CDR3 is TGTGCCAGCAGCACCGGACAGGGCGTGGGCGAGCAGTACTTC.

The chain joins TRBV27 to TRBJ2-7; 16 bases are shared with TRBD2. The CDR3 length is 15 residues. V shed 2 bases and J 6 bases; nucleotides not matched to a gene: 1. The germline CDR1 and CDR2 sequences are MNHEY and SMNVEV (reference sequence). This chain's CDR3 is CASSLGTSGRAEQYF. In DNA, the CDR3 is TGTGCCAGCAGTTTAGGGACTAGCGGGAGGGCCGAGCAGTACTTC.

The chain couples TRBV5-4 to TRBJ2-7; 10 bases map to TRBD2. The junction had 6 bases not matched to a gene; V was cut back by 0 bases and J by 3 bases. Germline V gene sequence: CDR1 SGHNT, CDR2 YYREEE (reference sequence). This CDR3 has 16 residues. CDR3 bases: TGTGCCAGCAGCTTGGTAATAGCGGGAGGCCTCTACGAGCAGTACTTC. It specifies CASSLVIAGGLYEQYF.

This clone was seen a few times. The CDR3 here is CASSFESYESNQPQHF. CDR3 sequence (DNA): TGTGCCAGCAGCTTTGAAAGCTATGAAAGCAATCAGCCCCAGCATTTT. The chain has TRBV12-1 and TRBJ1-5. TRBV12-1 is assigned pseudogene status. CDR3 length: 16 residues.

Here the CDR3 reads CASSEDRGTKNIQYF. CDR3 in DNA: TGCGCCAGCAGTGAGGACAGGGGAACCAAAAACATTCAGTACTTC. J is TRBJ2-4 and V is TRBV10-1; 8 bases map to TRBD1. CDR1 and CDR2 (germline): WNHNN, SYGVQD (reference sequence). The trim removed 2 bases at V and 2 bases at J, leaving 2 bases unmatched. The CDR3 extends over 15 amino acids.

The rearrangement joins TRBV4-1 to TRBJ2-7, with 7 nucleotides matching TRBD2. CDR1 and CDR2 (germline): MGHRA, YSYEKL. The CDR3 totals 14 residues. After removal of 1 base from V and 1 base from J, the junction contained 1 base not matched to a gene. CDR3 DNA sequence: TGCGCCAGCAGCCAAGGGGACTATTCCTACGAGCAGTACTTC. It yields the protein CASSQGDYSYEQYF.

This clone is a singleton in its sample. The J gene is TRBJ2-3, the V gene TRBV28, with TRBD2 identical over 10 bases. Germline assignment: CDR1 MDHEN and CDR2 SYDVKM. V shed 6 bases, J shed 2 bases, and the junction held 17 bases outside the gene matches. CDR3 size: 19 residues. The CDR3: CASSIALAGALAHTDTQYF. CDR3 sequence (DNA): TGTGCCAGCAGCATAGCCCTAGCGGGAGCCCTCGCACACACAGATACGCAGTATTTT.

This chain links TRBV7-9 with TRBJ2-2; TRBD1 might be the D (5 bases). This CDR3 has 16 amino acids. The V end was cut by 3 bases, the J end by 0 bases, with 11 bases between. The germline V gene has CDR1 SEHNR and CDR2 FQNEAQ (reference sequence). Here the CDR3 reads CASSFLPGPNTGELFF. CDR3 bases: TGTGCCAGCAGCTTTCTTCCAGGGCCGAACACCGGGGAGCTGTTTTTT.

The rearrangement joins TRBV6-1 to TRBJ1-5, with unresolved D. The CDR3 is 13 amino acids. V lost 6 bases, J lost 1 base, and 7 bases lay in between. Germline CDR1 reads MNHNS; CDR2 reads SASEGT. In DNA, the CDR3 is TGTGCCAGCAGGGCACAAAGCAATCAGCCCCAGCATTTT. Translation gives CASRAQSNQPQHF.

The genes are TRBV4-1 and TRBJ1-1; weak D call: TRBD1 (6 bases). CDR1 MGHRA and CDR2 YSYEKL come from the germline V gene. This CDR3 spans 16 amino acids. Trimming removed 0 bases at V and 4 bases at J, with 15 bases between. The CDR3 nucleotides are TGCGCCAGCAGCCAAGATTTTACAGGGTATAGCACTGAAGCTTTCTTT. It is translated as CASSQDFTGYSTEAFF.

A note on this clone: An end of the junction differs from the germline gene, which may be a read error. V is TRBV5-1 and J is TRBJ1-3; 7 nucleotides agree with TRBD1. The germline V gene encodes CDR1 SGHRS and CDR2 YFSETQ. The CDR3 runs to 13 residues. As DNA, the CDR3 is TGCGCCAGCAGCTTGCGGCCGGGACAGAAAGGGAATTTT. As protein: CASSLRPGQKGNF.

This CDR3 is CASSFGREREKLFF. CDR3 coding DNA: TGCGCCAGCAGCTTCGGCAGGGAACGGGAAAAACTGTTTTTT. The chain couples TRBV5-1 to TRBJ1-4; TRBD1 is a possible D gene (5 bases). Germline V lookup: CDR1 SGHRS, CDR2 YFSETQ. The CDR3 has 14 residues. V lost 2 bases and J 8 bases, leaving 13 bases between the germline ends.

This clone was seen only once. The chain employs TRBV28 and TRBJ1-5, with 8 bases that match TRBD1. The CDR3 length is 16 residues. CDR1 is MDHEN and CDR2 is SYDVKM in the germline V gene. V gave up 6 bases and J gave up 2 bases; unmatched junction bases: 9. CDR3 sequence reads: CASRPQQGAGNQPQHF. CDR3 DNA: TGTGCCAGCAGGCCCCAGCAGGGGGCCGGCAATCAGCCCCAGCATTTT.

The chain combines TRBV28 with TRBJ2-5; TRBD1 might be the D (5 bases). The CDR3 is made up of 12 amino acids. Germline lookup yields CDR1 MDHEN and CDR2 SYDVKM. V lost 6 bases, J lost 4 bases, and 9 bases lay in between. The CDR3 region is CASRQVAETQYF. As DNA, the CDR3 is TGTGCCAGCAGACAGGTGGCAGAGACCCAGTACTTC.

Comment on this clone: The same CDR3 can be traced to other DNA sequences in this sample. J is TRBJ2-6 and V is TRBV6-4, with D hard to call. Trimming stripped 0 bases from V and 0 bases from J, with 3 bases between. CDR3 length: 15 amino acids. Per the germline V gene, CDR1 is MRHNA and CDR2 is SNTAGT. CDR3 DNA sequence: TGTGCCAGCAGTGACTCGAGCTCTGGGGCCAACGTCCTGACTTTC. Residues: CASSDSSSGANVLTF.

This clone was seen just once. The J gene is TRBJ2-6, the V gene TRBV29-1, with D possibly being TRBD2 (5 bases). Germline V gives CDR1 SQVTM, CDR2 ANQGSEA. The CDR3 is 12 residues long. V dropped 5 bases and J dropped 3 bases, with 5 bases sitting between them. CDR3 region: CSVRGGANVLTF. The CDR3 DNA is TGCAGCGTTCGGGGTGGGGCCAACGTCCTGACTTTC.